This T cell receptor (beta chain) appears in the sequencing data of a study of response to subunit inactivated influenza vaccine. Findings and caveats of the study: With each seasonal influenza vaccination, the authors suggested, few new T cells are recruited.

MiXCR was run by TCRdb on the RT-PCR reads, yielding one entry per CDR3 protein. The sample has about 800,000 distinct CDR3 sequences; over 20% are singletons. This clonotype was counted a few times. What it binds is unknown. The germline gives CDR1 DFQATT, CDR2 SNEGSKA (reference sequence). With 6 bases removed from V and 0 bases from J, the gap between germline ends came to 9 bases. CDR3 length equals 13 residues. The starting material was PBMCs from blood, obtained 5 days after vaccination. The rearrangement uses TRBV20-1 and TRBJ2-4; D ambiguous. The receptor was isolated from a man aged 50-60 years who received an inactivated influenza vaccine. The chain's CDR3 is CSARTRAKNIQYF. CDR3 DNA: TGCAGTGCCCGGACGAGAGCCAAAAACATTCAGTACTTC.